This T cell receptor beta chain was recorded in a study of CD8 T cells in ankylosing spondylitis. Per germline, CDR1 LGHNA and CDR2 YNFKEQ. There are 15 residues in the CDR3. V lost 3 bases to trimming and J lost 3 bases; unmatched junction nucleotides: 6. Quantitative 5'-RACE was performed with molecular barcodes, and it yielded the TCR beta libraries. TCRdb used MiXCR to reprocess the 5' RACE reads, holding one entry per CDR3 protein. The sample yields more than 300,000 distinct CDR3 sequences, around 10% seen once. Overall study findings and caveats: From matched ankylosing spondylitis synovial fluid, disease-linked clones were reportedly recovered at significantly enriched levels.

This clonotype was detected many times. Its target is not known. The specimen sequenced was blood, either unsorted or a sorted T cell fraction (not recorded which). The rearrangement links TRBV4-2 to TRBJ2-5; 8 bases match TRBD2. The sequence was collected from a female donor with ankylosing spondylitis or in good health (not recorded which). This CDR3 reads CASSQDPGLEETQYF. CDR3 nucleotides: TGTGCCAGCAGCCAGGACCCGGGACTAGAAGAGACCCAGTACTTC.